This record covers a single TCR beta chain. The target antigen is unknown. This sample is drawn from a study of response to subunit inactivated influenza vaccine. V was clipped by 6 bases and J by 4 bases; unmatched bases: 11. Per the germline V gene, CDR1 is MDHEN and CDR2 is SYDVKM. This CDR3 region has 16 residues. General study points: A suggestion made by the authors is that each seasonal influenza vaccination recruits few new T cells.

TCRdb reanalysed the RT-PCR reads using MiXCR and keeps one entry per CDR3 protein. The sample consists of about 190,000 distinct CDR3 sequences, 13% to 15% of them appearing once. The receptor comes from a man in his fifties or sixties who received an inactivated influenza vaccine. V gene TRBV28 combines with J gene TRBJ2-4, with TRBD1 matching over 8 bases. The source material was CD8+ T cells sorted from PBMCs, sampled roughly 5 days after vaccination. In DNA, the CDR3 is TGTGCCAGCAGCCTCCCGGACAGGGCGGGAAAAAACATTCAGTACTTC. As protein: CASSLPDRAGKNIQYF.